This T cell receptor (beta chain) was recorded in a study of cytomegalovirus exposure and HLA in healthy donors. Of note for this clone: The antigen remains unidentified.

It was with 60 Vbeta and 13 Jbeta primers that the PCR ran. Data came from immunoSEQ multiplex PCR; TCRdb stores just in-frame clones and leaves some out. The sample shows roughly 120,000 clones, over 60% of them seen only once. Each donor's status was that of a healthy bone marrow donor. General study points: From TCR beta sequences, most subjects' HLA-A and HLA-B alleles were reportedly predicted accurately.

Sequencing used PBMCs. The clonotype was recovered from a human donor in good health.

The CDR3 DNA reads as TGTGCCAGCAGCCCCTCGTCGGGACTCGAATACGAGCAGTACTTC. Translating it yields CASSPSSGLEYEQYF. V is TRBV28 and J is TRBJ2-7; possibly TRBD2 for D (6 bases). Germline CDR1 is MDHEN and CDR2 is SYDVKM. The V gene lost 6 bases and the J gene lost 4 bases, with 19 bases spanning the gap. The CDR3 has 15 amino acids.